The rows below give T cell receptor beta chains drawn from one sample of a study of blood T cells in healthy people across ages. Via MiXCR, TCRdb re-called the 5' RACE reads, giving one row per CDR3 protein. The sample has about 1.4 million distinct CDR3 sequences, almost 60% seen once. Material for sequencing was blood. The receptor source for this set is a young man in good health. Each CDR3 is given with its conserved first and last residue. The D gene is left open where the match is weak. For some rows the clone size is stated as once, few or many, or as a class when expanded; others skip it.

CDR3aa: CASSPSTGADYEQYF
CDR3nt: TGCGCCAGCAGCCCCTCGACAGGGGCGGACTACGAGCAGTACTTC
j_gene: TRBJ2-7
len: 15
abundance: .
v_gene: TRBV5-1
d_gene: TRBD1

CDR3aa: CACIGVQETQYF
CDR3nt: TGTGCCTGCATCGGGGTCCAAGAGACCCAGTACTTC
j_gene: TRBJ2-5
len: 12
abundance: .
v_gene: TRBV2
d_gene: .

CDR3aa: CASRYKEGGVYEQYF
CDR3nt: TGTGCCAGCAGATACAAGGAGGGAGGAGTCTACGAGCAGTACTTC
j_gene: TRBJ2-7
len: 15
abundance: .
v_gene: TRBV7-9
d_gene: .

CDR3aa: CASSETSGRETQYF
CDR3nt: TGTGCCAGCAGCGAAACTAGCGGGAGGGAGACCCAGTACTTC
j_gene: TRBJ2-5
len: 14
abundance: .
v_gene: TRBV3-1
d_gene: TRBD2

CDR3aa: CASSSDRGPNQPQHF
CDR3nt: TGTGCCAGCAGCTCGGACAGGGGACCAAATCAGCCCCAGCATTTT
j_gene: TRBJ1-5
len: 15
abundance: .
v_gene: TRBV7-2
d_gene: TRBD1

CDR3aa: CASTNGTSSLEQYF
CDR3nt: TGTGCCAGCACCAACGGGACTAGCTCGCTCGAGCAGTACTTC
j_gene: TRBJ2-7
len: 14
abundance: few
v_gene: TRBV12-3/TRBV12-4
d_gene: TRBD2

CDR3aa: CASIGGNNEQFF
CDR3nt: TGTGCCAGCATTGGGGGGAACAATGAGCAGTTCTTC
j_gene: TRBJ2-1
len: 12
abundance: .
v_gene: TRBV2
d_gene: .

CDR3aa: CSAREPNSYEQYF
CDR3nt: TGCAGTGCTAGAGAACCGAACTCCTACGAGCAGTACTTC
j_gene: TRBJ2-7
len: 13
abundance: .
v_gene: TRBV20-1
d_gene: .

CDR3aa: CASSQLRFRDRAYEQYF
CDR3nt: TGCGCCAGCAGCCAATTGCGATTCAGGGACAGGGCCTACGAGCAGTACTTC
j_gene: TRBJ2-7
len: 17
abundance: .
v_gene: TRBV4-1
d_gene: TRBD1

CDR3aa: CSVGGTTDTQYF
CDR3nt: TGCAGCGTGGGGGGAACCACAGATACGCAGTATTTT
j_gene: TRBJ2-3
len: 12
abundance: few
v_gene: TRBV29-1
d_gene: .

CDR3aa: CASSGRDSLTGYQETQYF
CDR3nt: TGCGCCAGCAGCGGACGGGACAGCCTTACAGGGTACCAAGAGACCCAGTACTTC
j_gene: TRBJ2-5
len: 18
abundance: .
v_gene: TRBV4-1
d_gene: TRBD1

CDR3aa: CASSDPGQGGSDTQYF
CDR3nt: TGTGCCAGCAGCGACCCGGGGCAGGGAGGGTCAGATACGCAGTATTTT
j_gene: TRBJ2-3
len: 16
abundance: .
v_gene: TRBV9
d_gene: TRBD2

CDR3aa: CAVGHSTEAFF
CDR3nt: TGTGCCGTGGGGCACTCCACTGAAGCTTTCTTT
j_gene: TRBJ1-1
len: 11
abundance: .
v_gene: TRBV6-2/TRBV6-3
d_gene: .

CDR3aa: CASSTQGVIDEQFF
CDR3nt: TGTGCCAGCAGTACGCAGGGGGTAATCGATGAGCAGTTCTTC
j_gene: TRBJ2-1
len: 14
abundance: .
v_gene: TRBV6-5
d_gene: TRBD1

CDR3aa: CASSQDIDRSSNQPQHF
CDR3nt: TGCGCCAGCAGCCAAGATATTGACAGGAGTAGCAATCAGCCCCAGCATTTT
j_gene: TRBJ1-5
len: 17
abundance: .
v_gene: TRBV4-3
d_gene: .

CDR3aa: CSPSGLDYNEQFF
CDR3nt: TGCAGTCCGTCGGGACTGGACTACAATGAGCAGTTCTTC
j_gene: TRBJ2-1
len: 13
abundance: .
v_gene: TRBV20-1
d_gene: .

CDR3aa: CASMAPGLIYEQYF
CDR3nt: TGTGCCAGCATGGCCCCGGGACTAATCTACGAGCAGTACTTC
j_gene: TRBJ2-7
len: 14
abundance: .
v_gene: TRBV28
d_gene: TRBD2

CDR3aa: CASSYGKLAFF
CDR3nt: TGTGCCAGCAGTTACGGGAAGTTGGCTTTCTTT
j_gene: TRBJ1-1
len: 11
abundance: .
v_gene: TRBV12-3/TRBV12-4
d_gene: .

CDR3aa: CASSYSTVDQPQHF
CDR3nt: TGTGCCAGCAGTTACTCGACAGTAGATCAGCCCCAGCATTTT
j_gene: TRBJ1-5
len: 14
abundance: few
v_gene: TRBV6-6
d_gene: .

CDR3aa: CASSAFRSNAGTQYF
CDR3nt: TGTGCCAGCAGTGCCTTTCGGTCCAATGCAGGGACCCAGTACTTC
j_gene: TRBJ2-5
len: 15
abundance: once
v_gene: TRBV25-1
d_gene: .

CDR3aa: CASSRLAGVPRLVDEQYF
CDR3nt: TGTGCCAGCAGTAGACTAGCGGGGGTCCCGAGGCTCGTCGACGAGCAGTACTTC
j_gene: TRBJ2-7
len: 18
abundance: once
v_gene: TRBV6-2/TRBV6-3
d_gene: TRBD2

CDR3aa: CASSLGALPNQPQHF
CDR3nt: TGTGCCAGCAGCTTGGGAGCCCTGCCCAATCAGCCCCAGCATTTT
j_gene: TRBJ1-5
len: 15
abundance: .
v_gene: TRBV5-6
d_gene: .

CDR3aa: CASSRTMKETQYF
CDR3nt: TGTGCCAGCAGCCGCACAATGAAGGAGACCCAGTACTTC
j_gene: TRBJ2-5
len: 13
abundance: .
v_gene: TRBV13
d_gene: .

CDR3aa: CASSLLEETRYF
CDR3nt: TGTGCCAGCAGCTTACTAGAAGAGACCCGGTACTTC
j_gene: TRBJ2-7
len: 12
abundance: .
v_gene: TRBV13
d_gene: .

CDR3aa: CASSLVVTGESGYTF
CDR3nt: TGTGCCAGCAGTTTAGTAGTGACAGGCGAGAGTGGCTACACCTTC
j_gene: TRBJ1-2
len: 15
abundance: .
v_gene: TRBV12-3/TRBV12-4
d_gene: .

CDR3aa: CSVAGQVFSPAYEQYF
CDR3nt: TGCAGCGTCGCAGGACAGGTTTTCTCCCCCGCCTACGAGCAGTACTTC
j_gene: TRBJ2-7
len: 16
abundance: few
v_gene: TRBV29-1
d_gene: TRBD1

CDR3aa: CASSLTSGGVFETQYF
CDR3nt: TGTGCCAGCAGCCTGACTAGCGGGGGGGTCTTTGAGACCCAGTACTTC
j_gene: TRBJ2-5
len: 16
abundance: .
v_gene: TRBV7-2
d_gene: TRBD2

CDR3aa: CASSPGAQGNYGYTF
CDR3nt: TGTGCCAGCAGCCCTGGGGCCCAGGGGAACTATGGCTACACCTTC
j_gene: TRBJ1-2
len: 15
abundance: few
v_gene: TRBV4-2
d_gene: .